Listed below are T cell receptor beta chains from one sample, sequenced in a study of identical twins. TCRdb re-called the 5' RACE reads through MiXCR, storing one row per CDR3 protein. The repertoire holds roughly 630,000 distinct CDR3 sequences, roughly 7.1% seen once, with roughly 1.5% in the top ten. These records were also assigned to another study, of yellow fever vaccine responses in identical twins.

Sequences were obtained from PBMCs. These receptors all come from a woman aged 18-35 years in good health. Both conserved end residues are part of each CDR3. The D gene is left open where the match is weak. For some rows the clone size is stated as once, few or many, or as a class when expanded; others skip it.

TRBV25-1	TRBJ2-5	-	-	TGTGCCAGCAGTGACCCCTTGCCAGGGGAAGAGACCCAGTACTTC	CASSDPLPGEETQYF
TRBV4-1	TRBJ2-7	-	-	TGCGCCAGCAGCCCCCAGGTCCGCTTGGGTTTCGAGCAGTACTTC	CASSPQVRLGFEQYF
TRBV5-1	TRBJ2-1	-	many	TGCGCCAGCAGCTTGGCGGGAGAGGTGAATGAGCAGTTCTTC	CASSLAGEVNEQFF
TRBV3-1	TRBJ1-6	-	many	TGTGCCAGCAGCTTACACTATTCACCCCTCCACTTT	CASSLHYSPLHF
TRBV5-6	TRBJ2-7	-	many	TGTGCCAGCAGCTTACTTTACGACACCCTTACGACACGCTTC	CASSLLYDTLTTRF
TRBV5-1	TRBJ2-1	-	many	TGCGCCAGCAGCTTGGGGGCCAAGGGGTCACAGGGTGAGCAGTTCTTC	CASSLGAKGSQGEQFF
TRBV4-1	TRBJ2-3	TRBD2	many	TGCGCCAGCAGCCAAGTGGTAGCGGGTACGCAGTATTTT	CASSQVVAGTQYF
TRBV5-1	TRBJ2-4	-	few	TGCGCCAGCAGCTCAGGATGGGAAAACATTCAGTACTTC	CASSSGWENIQYF
TRBV14	TRBJ1-4	-	-	TGTGCCAGCAGCCAATGGGACAAACCTAATGAAAAACTGTTTTTT	CASSQWDKPNEKLFF
TRBV2	TRBJ2-7	TRBD2	many	TGTGCCAGCAGTGAAGAGGCTAGCGGCCACTTAGAGCAGTACTTC	CASSEEASGHLEQYF
TRBV27	TRBJ2-2	-	few	TGTGCCAGCAGTTCGAGGGGGCCTGGGGGGGGTAACACCGGGGAGCTGTTTTTT	CASSSRGPGGGNTGELFF
TRBV10-3	TRBJ2-3	TRBD2	many	TGTGCCATCAGTGGGGGTAGCGGGGGAACAGATACGCAGTATTTT	CAISGGSGGTDTQYF
TRBV20-1	TRBJ2-2	TRBD2	few	TGCAGTGCTAGGTGGCCGACTAGCGGGGGGGCAGCCCCCGGGGAGCTGTTTTTT	CSARWPTSGGAAPGELFF
TRBV20-1	TRBJ1-5	-	many	TGCAGTGCTAGTACTACACAAGCCATCGGGCCCCAGCATTTT	CSASTTQAIGPQHF
TRBV12-3/TRBV12-4	TRBJ2-1	TRBD2	many	TGTGCCAGCAGTTTAGGTAGCGGGAGTGGCAATGAGCAGTTCTTC	CASSLGSGSGNEQFF
TRBV29-1	TRBJ1-3	-	few	TGCAGCGTTGAGACAAATGGAAACACCATATATTTT	CSVETNGNTIYF
TRBV6-1	TRBJ2-5	TRBD2	few	TGTGCCAGCCTTTTAGCGGGAGGGCCGGGACCGGGGACCCAGTACTTC	CASLLAGGPGPGTQYF
TRBV24-1	TRBJ1-2	-	many	TGTGCCACCAGTGATTTGGGGTGGCATGGCTACACCTTC	CATSDLGWHGYTF
TRBV15	TRBJ1-5	-	-	TGTGCCACCAGCAGAGTGGGGACGGGCAATCAGCCCCAGCATTTT	CATSRVGTGNQPQHF
TRBV2	TRBJ2-1	-	many	TGTGCCAGCAGTGACGCGGGCAGATACAATGAGCAGTTCTTC	CASSDAGRYNEQFF
TRBV6-5	TRBJ1-6	TRBD1	many	TGTGCCAGCAGTTCTTTCGCGACAGGGGTGAATTCACCCCTCCACTTT	CASSSFATGVNSPLHF
TRBV20-1	TRBJ2-7	TRBD2	-	TGCAGTGCTAGAGATTGGGGTAGCGGGCTCTACGAGCAGTACTTC	CSARDWGSGLYEQYF
TRBV12-3/TRBV12-4	TRBJ1-2	-	many	TGTGCCAGCAGGCCCCAGTCGTATGGCTACACCTTC	CASRPQSYGYTF
TRBV3-1	TRBJ2-2	-	-	TGTGCCAGCAGCCAGGGCATTAACACCGGGGAGCTGTTTTTT	CASSQGINTGELFF
TRBV7-2	TRBJ2-3	-	-	TGTGCCAGCAGCTTAGGGGGGCCAATCCCAGATACGCAGTATTTT	CASSLGGPIPDTQYF
TRBV7-9	TRBJ1-2	TRBD1	-	TGTGCCAGCAGCGGCCGGCCGGGACAGGGGAATTACTATGGCTACACCTTC	CASSGRPGQGNYYGYTF
TRBV3-1	TRBJ2-1	-	-	TGTGCCAGCAGCCAAGACATCGGGCTAGAAGGGAATGAGCAGTTCTTC	CASSQDIGLEGNEQFF